This TCR beta chain was recovered during a study of cytomegalovirus exposure and HLA in healthy donors. Study-level findings and limits: In an earlier analysis, productive rearrangement rates for most beta V segments clustered near 90% or 30%. In a later analysis, compared with equally common non-associated chains, HLA-associated beta chains were more expanded. Certain indistinguishable V segments, among them TRBV6-2 and TRBV6-3, were excluded. In vitro testing confirmed a few CMV-associated chains as specific for CMV antigens.

Notes on this clone: Its cognate antigen is unknown.

This CDR3 comprises 13 residues. After removal of 5 bases from V and 3 bases from J, the junction contained 3 bases not matched to a gene. From germline, CDR1 is SGHRS and CDR2 YFSETQ. The PCR employed 60 Vbeta primers together with 13 Jbeta primers. The table came from immunoSEQ multiplex PCR; TCRdb's copy has only in-frame clones and leaves some out. The sample has more than 65,000 clones; about 80% are singletons. The sequenced sample consisted of PBMCs. The sequence was obtained from a female donor in good health and CMV-seronegative. The J gene is TRBJ2-3, the V gene TRBV5-1, with TRBD2 identical over 7 bases. CDR3: CASRERDTDTQYF. In DNA form, the CDR3 reads TGCGCCAGCAGAGAGCGGGATACAGATACGCAGTATTTT.